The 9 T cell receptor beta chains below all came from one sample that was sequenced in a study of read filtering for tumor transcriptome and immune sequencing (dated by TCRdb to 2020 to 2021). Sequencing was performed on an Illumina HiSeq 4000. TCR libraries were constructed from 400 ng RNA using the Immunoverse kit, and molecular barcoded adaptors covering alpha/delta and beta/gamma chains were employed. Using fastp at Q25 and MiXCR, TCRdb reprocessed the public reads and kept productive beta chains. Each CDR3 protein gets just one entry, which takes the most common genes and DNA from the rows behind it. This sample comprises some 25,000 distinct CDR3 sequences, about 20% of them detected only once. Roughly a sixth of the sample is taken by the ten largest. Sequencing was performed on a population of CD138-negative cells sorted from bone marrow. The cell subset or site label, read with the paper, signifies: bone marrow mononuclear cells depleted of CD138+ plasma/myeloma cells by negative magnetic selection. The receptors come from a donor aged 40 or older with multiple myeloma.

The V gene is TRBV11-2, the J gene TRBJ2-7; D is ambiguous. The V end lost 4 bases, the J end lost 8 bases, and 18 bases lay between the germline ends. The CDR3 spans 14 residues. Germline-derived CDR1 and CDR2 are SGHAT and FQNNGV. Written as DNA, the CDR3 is TGTGCCAGCAGCTCGACCCCCCTTGGGTACAAGCAGTACTTC. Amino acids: CASSSTPLGYKQYF.

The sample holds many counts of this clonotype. The CDR3 sequence: CASTLGKGTDTQYF. The DNA of the CDR3 is TGTGCCAGCACCCTTGGTAAGGGGACAGATACGCAGTATTTT. The genes are TRBV6-1 and TRBJ2-3, with D tentatively TRBD1 (5 bases). The germline V gene has CDR1 MNHNS and CDR2 SASEGT. This CDR3 comprises 14 residues. V was clipped by 7 bases and J by 3 bases, with 14 bases between them.

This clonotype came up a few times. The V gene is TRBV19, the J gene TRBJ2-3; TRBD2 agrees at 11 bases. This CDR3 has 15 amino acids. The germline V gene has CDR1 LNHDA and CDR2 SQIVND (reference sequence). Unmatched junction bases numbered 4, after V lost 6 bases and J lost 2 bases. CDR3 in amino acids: CASSLGLAVTDTQYF. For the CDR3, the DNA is TGTGCCAGTAGCCTGGGACTAGCGGTCACAGATACGCAGTATTTT.

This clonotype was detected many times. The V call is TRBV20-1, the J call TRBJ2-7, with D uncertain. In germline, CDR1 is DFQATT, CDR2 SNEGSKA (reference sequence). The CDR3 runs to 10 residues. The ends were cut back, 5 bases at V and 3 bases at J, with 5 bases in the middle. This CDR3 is CSAWDYEQYF. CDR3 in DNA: TGCAGTGCTTGGGACTACGAGCAGTACTTC.

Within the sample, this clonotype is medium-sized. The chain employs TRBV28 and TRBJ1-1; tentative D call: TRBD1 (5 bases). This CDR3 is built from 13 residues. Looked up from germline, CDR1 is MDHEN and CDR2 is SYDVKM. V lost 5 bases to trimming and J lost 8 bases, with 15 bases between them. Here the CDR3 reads CASSPTPTGEAFF. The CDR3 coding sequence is TGTGCCAGCAGTCCTACCCCCACAGGAGAAGCTTTCTTT.

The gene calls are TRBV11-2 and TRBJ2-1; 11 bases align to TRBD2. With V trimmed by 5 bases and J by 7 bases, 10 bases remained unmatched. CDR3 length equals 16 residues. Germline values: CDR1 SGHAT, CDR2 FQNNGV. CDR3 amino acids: CASSPGRTSGLNEQFF. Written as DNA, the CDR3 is TGTGCCAGCAGCCCCGGTCGGACTAGCGGGTTGAATGAGCAGTTCTTC.

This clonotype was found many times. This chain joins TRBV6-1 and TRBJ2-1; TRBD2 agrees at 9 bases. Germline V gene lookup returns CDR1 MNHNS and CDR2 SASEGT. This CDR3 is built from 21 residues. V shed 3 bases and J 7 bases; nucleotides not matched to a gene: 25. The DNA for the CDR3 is TGTGCCAGCAGTGAGGCCCCCGTGGGGGGGGCCGGGGGCGGGAGGGCGAATGAGCAGTTCTTC. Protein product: CASSEAPVGGAGGGRANEQFF.

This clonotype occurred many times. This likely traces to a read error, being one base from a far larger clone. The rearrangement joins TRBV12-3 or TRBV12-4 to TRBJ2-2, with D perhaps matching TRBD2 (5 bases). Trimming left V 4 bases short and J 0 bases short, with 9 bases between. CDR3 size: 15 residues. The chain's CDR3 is CASSSGITNTGELFF. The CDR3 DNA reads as TGTGCCAGCAGTTCCGGGATAACGAACACCGGGGAGCTGTTTTTT.

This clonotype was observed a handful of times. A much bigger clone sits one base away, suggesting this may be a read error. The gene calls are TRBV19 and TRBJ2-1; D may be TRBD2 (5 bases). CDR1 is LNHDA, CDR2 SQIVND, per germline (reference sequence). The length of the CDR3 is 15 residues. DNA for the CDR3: TGTGCCGGTAGCGTGTACAGTAGCGACTACAATGAGCAGTTCTTC. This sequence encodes CAGSVYSSDYNEQFF.